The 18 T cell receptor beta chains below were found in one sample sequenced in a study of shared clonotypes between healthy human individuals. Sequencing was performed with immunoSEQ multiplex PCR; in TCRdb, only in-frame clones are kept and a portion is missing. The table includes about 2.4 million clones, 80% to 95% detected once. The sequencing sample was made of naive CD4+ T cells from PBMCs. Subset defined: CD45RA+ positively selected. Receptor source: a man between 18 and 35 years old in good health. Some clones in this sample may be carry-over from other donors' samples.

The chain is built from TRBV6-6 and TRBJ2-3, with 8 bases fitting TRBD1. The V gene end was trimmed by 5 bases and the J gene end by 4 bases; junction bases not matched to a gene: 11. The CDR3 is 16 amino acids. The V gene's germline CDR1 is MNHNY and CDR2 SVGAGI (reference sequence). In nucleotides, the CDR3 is TGTGCCAGCAGTACAGGGGGATATCGATCCCCAGATACGCAGTATTTT. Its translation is CASSTGGYRSPDTQYF.

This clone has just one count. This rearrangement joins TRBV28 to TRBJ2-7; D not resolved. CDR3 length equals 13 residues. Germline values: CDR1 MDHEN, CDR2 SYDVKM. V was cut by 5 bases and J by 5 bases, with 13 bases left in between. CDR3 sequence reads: CASSLSNPNEQYF. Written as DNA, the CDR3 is TGTGCCAGCAGTCTCTCTAACCCCAACGAGCAGTACTTC.

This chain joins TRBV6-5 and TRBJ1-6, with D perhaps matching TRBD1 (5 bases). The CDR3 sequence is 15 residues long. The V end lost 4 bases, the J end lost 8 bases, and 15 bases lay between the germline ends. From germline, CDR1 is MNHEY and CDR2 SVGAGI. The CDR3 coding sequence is TGTGCCAGCAGTTCCACGGGACCGGCCTATTCACCCCTCCACTTT. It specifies CASSSTGPAYSPLHF.

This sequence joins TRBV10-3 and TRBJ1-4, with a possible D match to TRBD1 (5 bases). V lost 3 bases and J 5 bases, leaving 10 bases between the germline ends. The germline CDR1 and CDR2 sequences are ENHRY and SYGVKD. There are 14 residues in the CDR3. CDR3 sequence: CAISDLPGNEKLFF. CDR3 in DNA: TGTGCCATCAGTGATCTTCCAGGGAATGAAAAACTGTTTTTT.

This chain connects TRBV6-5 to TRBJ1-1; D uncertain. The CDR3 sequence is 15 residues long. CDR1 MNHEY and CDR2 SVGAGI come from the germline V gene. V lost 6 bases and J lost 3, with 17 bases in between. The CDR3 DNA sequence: TGTGCCAGCAGGCGATACCCAGGCGGGGACACTGAAGCTTTCTTT. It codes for CASRRYPGGDTEAFF.

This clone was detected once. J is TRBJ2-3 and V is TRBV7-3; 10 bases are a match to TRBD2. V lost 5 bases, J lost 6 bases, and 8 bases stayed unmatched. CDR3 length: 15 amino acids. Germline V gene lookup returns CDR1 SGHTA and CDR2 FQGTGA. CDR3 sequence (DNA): TGTGCCAGCAGCCAGCTAGCGGGAGCAGGGGATACGCAGTATTTT. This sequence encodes CASSQLAGAGDTQYF.

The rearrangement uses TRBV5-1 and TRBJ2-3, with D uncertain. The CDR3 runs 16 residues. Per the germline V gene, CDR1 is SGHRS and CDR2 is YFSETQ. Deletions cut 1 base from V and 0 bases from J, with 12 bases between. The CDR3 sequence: CASSLQHQASTDTQYF. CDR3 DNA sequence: TGCGCCAGCAGCTTGCAGCACCAGGCTAGCACAGATACGCAGTATTTT.

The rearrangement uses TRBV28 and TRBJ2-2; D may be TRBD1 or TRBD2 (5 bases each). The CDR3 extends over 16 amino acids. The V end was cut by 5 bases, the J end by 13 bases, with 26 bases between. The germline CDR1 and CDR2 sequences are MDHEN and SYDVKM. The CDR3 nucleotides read TGTGCCAGCAGTCTTAGGGTCGGGACGCGAAAGCCTGGGCTGTTTTTT. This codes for CASSLRVGTRKPGLFF.

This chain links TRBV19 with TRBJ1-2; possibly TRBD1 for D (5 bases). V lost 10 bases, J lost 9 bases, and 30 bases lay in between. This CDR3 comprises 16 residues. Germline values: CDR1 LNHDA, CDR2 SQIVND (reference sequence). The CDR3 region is CATHRAVGTASFSYTF. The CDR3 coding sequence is TGTGCCACCCATCGCGCCGTCGGGACTGCCTCTTTCAGCTACACCTTC.

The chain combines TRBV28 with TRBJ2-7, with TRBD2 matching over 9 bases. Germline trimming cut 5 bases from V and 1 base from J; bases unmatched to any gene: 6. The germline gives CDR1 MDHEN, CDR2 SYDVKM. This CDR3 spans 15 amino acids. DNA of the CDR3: TGTGCCAGCAGTCCTAGCGGGATGGGTTCCTACGAGCAGTACTTC. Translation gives CASSPSGMGSYEQYF.

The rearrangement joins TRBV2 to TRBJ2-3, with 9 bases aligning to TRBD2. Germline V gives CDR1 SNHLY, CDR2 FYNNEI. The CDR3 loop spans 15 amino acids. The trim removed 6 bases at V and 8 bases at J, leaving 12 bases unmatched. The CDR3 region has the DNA TGTGCCAGCAGCCCATGGGATAGCGGGAGCGCTACGCAGTATTTT. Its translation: CASSPWDSGSATQYF.

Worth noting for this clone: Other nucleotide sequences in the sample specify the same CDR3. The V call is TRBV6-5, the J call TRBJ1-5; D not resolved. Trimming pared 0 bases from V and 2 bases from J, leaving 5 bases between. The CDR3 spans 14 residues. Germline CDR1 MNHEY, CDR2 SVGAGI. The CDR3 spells CASSYSAGNQPQHF. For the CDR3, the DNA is TGTGCCAGCAGTTACTCGGCAGGCAATCAGCCCCAGCATTTT.

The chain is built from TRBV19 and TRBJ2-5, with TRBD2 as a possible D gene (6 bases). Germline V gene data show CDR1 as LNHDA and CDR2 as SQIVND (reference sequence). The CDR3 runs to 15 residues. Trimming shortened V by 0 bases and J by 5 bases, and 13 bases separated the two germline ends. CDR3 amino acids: CASSIDEEGSETQYF. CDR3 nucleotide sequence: TGTGCCAGTAGTATAGATGAGGAGGGTTCGGAGACCCAGTACTTC. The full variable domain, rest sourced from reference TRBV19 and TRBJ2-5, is DGGITQSPKYLFRKEGQNVTLSCEQNLNHDAMYWYRQDPGQGLRLIYYSQIVNDFQKGDIAEGYSVSREKKESFPLTVTSAQKNPTAFYLCASSIDEEGSETQYFGPGTRLLVL.

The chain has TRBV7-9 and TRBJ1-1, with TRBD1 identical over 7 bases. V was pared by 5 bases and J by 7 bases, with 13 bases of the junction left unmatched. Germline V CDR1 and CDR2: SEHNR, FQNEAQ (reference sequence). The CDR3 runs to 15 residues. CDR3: CASSKRGTAGGEAFF. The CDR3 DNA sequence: TGTGCCAGCAGCAAACGGGGGACCGCAGGGGGTGAAGCTTTCTTT.

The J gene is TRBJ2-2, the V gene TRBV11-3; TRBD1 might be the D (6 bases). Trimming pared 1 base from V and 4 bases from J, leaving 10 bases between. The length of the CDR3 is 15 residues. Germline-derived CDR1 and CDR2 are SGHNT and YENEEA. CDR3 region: CASSLGRGSTGELFF. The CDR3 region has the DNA TGTGCCAGCAGCTTAGGCAGGGGCTCCACCGGGGAGCTGTTTTTT.

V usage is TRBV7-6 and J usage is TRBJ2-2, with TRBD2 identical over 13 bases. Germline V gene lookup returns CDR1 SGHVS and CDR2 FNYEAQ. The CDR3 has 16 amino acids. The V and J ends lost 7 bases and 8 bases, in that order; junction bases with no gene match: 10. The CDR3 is CASTPRTSGRVGELFF. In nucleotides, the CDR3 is TGTGCCAGCACCCCCAGGACTAGCGGGAGAGTAGGGGAGCTGTTTTTT.

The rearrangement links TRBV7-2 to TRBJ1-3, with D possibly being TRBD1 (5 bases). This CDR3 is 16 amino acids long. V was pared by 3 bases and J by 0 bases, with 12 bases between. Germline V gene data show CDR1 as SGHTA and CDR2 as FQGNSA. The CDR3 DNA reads TGTGCCAGCAGCTTGTCTGGGACCGGCTCTGGAAACACCATATATTTT. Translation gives CASSLSGTGSGNTIYF.

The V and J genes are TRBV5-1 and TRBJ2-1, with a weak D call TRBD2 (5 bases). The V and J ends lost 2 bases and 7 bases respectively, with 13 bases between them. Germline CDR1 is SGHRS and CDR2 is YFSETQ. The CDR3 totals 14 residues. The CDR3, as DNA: TGCGCCAGCAGCTTCGGCCTAGCCGAAAATGAGCAGTTCTTC. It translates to CASSFGLAENEQFF.